This entry describes one T cell receptor beta chain. Its antigen is currently unknown. This specimen comes from a study of cytomegalovirus exposure and HLA in healthy donors. General study results and limits: The authors enumerated 150 to 200 TCR beta chains as linked to cytomegalovirus. Later examination showed HLA-associated TCR beta chains had greater clonal expansion than equally common others.

The CDR3 is 16 residues long. V gave up 4 bases and J gave up 4 bases; unmatched junction bases: 7. Germline-derived CDR1 and CDR2 are MDHEN and SYDVKM. The PCR was carried out with 60 Vbeta primers and 13 Jbeta primers. TCRdb's table, derived via immunoSEQ multiplex PCR, lists solely in-frame clones and lacks some. The sample records about 76,000 clones, around 70% being singletons. The receptor was derived from a woman between 40 and 55 years old in good health and CMV-seropositive. The chain links TRBV28 to TRBJ2-1, with TRBD2 identical over 10 bases. Sequenced sample: PBMCs. This CDR3 reads CASSSSGGRFYNEQFF. The CDR3 DNA is TGTGCCAGCAGTTCTAGCGGGGGACGGTTTTACAATGAGCAGTTCTTC.